The 6 T cell receptor beta chains below come from one sample, sequenced in a study of T cell repertoires in cytomegalovirus infection. MiXCR, run by TCRdb on the reads, gives a single entry per CDR3 protein. Among under 300,000 distinct CDR3 sequences listed, about 20% were seen once. For these receptors, no antigen is known. The sample consisted of cultured PBMCs, taken from culture after CMV antigen stimulation. The origin of the receptors is a human donor in good health (CMV status not recorded). Some clones in this sample may be carry-over from other donors' samples.

The table lists this clonotype with a few counts. The chain has TRBV9 and TRBJ2-1; D is perhaps TRBD2 (6 bases). Trimming shortened V by 2 bases and J by 6 bases, and 15 bases separated the two germline ends. Looked up from germline, CDR1 is SGDLS and CDR2 is YYNGEE. CDR3 length equals 15 residues. The CDR3 DNA reads as TGTGCCAGCAGCGTTGATAGCGGACCATTCAATGAGCAGTTCTTC. It yields the protein CASSVDSGPFNEQFF.

This clonotype was observed a few times. V and J are TRBV7-9 and TRBJ2-3; D is uncertain. The CDR3 has 12 residues. CDR1 and CDR2 (germline): SEHNR, FQNEAQ (reference sequence). The V end was cut by 11 bases, the J end by 4 bases, with 13 bases between. CDR3 amino acids: CALLSSADTQYF. The CDR3 coding sequence is TGTGCCCTCCTCAGCTCGGCAGATACGCAGTATTTT.

This chain joins TRBV7-9 and TRBJ1-1; 7 nucleotides agree with TRBD1. In germline, CDR1 is SEHNR, CDR2 FQNEAQ (reference sequence). After removal of 5 bases from V and 4 bases from J, the junction contained 7 bases not matched to a gene. CDR3 length equals 14 residues. As DNA, the CDR3 is TGTGCCAGCAGCGAACGGGACAGAGTCACTGAAGCTTTCTTT. Amino acids: CASSERDRVTEAFF.

The chain combines TRBV7-9 with TRBJ1-2; TRBD1 matches 9 bases. With V trimmed by 5 bases and J by 3 bases, 10 bases remained unmatched. This CDR3 is 16 amino acids long. Germline lookup yields CDR1 SEHNR and CDR2 FQNEAQ (reference sequence). The CDR3 is CASSRTGAARDYGYTF. DNA for the CDR3: TGTGCCAGCAGCCGGACAGGGGCCGCCCGGGACTATGGCTACACCTTC. Full variable domain (rest looked up from reference TRBV7-9 and TRBJ1-2): DTGVSQNPRHKITKRGQNVTFRCDPISEHNRLYWYRQTLGQGPEFLTYFQNEAQLEKSRLLSDRFSAERPKGSFSTLEIQRTEQGDSAMYLCASSRTGAARDYGYTFGSGTRLTVV.

This clonotype was picked up a small number of times. The V gene is TRBV11-2, the J gene TRBJ2-6; 13 bases are a match to TRBD2. Germline V lookup: CDR1 SGHAT, CDR2 FQNNGV. V lost 5 bases and J lost 0; bases outside the gene matches: 4. This CDR3 spans 18 amino acids. CDR3 sequence reads: CASSLTSGRGSGANVLTF. The CDR3 nucleotides are TGTGCCAGCAGCCTAACTAGCGGGAGGGGCTCTGGGGCCAACGTCCTGACTTTC.

This clonotype showed up many times. V gene TRBV7-2 combines with J gene TRBJ2-4; D may be TRBD1 or TRBD2 (6 bases each). Germline V CDR1 and CDR2: SGHTA, FQGNSA. V was trimmed by 1 base and J by 1 base, leaving 11 bases between them. This CDR3 has 16 residues. CDR3 DNA sequence: TGTGCCAGCAGCTTAGAGGGGGGCAGGGCCAAAAACATTCAGTACTTC. It specifies CASSLEGGRAKNIQYF.